Shown below are 13 T cell receptor beta chains from a single sample sequenced in a study of neurological immune-mediated disorders. TCRdb analysed the 5' RACE reads with MiXCR anew, one entry per CDR3 protein. The sample records 50,000 or so distinct CDR3 sequences, under 13% being singletons. Sequencing used PBMCs. The receptor source for this set is a woman in her thirties or forties with HTLV-1-associated myelopathy (HAM/TSP).

This clonotype showed up many times. A junction end diverges from the germline sequence, so it may reflect a read error. V is TRBV6-2 or TRBV6-3 and J is TRBJ1-1; D is perhaps TRBD1 (6 bases). The CDR3 runs 13 residues. Germline-derived CDR1 and CDR2 are MNHEY and SVGEGT. Here the CDR3 reads CASSHSLDSEAFF. The CDR3 DNA reads as TGTGCCAGCAGTCACTCTTTGGACAGCGAAGCTTTCTTT.

This clonotype was observed at least ten times. The chain couples TRBV20-1 to TRBJ2-5; D remains ambiguous. V gave up 3 bases and J gave up 2 bases, with 7 bases separating them. CDR3 length: 12 residues. Germline CDR1 DFQATT, CDR2 SNEGSKA (reference sequence). The chain's CDR3 is CSARGSQETQYF. The CDR3 nucleotides are TGCAGTGCTAGGGGCAGTCAAGAGACCCAGTACTTC.

At least ten counts were recorded for this clonotype. V usage is TRBV4-3 and J usage is TRBJ2-1; D is possibly TRBD1 (6 bases). In germline, CDR1 is LGHNA, CDR2 YSLEER. With 1 base removed from V and 10 bases from J, the gap between germline ends came to 17 bases. The CDR3 is 15 amino acids. In DNA form, the CDR3 reads TGCGCCAGCAGCCAAGTAGTTAGGGGGTTGGAGGAGCAGTTCTTC. Protein: CASSQVVRGLEEQFF.

This clonotype was seen repeatedly, ten times or more. The chain links TRBV20-1 to TRBJ2-3, with D possibly matching TRBD2 (6 bases). Germline values: CDR1 DFQATT, CDR2 SNEGSKA (reference sequence). The CDR3 loop spans 14 amino acids. The germline V and J ends were trimmed by 6 bases and 2 bases, with 15 bases remaining between them. The CDR3: CSAGTYLNTDTQYF. The DNA for the CDR3 is TGCAGTGCCGGGACTTACCTGAACACAGATACGCAGTATTTT.

The V and J genes are TRBV7-7 and TRBJ2-2; D call uncertain. The CDR3 contains 16 residues. Germline V gives CDR1 SSHAT, CDR2 FNYEAQ (reference sequence). V lost 5 bases, J lost 0 bases, and 13 bases lay in between. DNA for the CDR3: TGTGCCAGCAGCCGAGTGAGTGGGACGAACACCGGGGAGCTGTTTTTT. This sequence encodes CASSRVSGTNTGELFF.

This clonotype was observed at least ten times. The chain links TRBV4-3 to TRBJ1-1; D is unresolved. This CDR3 contains 16 residues. V was pared by 1 base and J by 0 bases, with 12 bases between. Looked up from germline, CDR1 is LGHNA and CDR2 is YSLEER. The CDR3 here is CASSQVHLSMNTEAFF. In DNA form, the CDR3 reads TGCGCCAGCAGCCAAGTCCACCTTTCCATGAACACTGAAGCTTTCTTT.

This clonotype was counted many times. The chain links TRBV28 to TRBJ2-1; D not resolved. This CDR3 contains 11 residues. Looked up from germline, CDR1 is MDHEN and CDR2 is SYDVKM. Trimming stripped 2 bases from V and 8 bases from J, with 4 bases between. CDR3 residues: CASSLKYEQFF. CDR3 nucleotide sequence: TGTGCCAGCAGTTTAAAGTATGAGCAGTTCTTC.

This clonotype was detected ten times or more. V is TRBV6-6 and J is TRBJ2-1; D is undetermined. Trimming removed 4 bases at V and 3 bases at J, with 10 bases between. The CDR3 is made up of 14 amino acids. Germline V CDR1 and CDR2: MNHNY, SVGAGI (reference sequence). The CDR3 DNA follows: TGTGCCAGCAGTTTCACACCAGACTACAATGAGCAGTTCTTC. Protein sequence: CASSFTPDYNEQFF.

This clonotype showed up many times. The rearrangement links TRBV27 to TRBJ1-5; D ambiguous. Per the germline V gene, CDR1 is MNHEY and CDR2 is SMNVEV (reference sequence). The CDR3 loop spans 13 amino acids. The V and J ends lost 6 bases and 7 bases respectively, with 13 bases between them. The CDR3 reads CASSRGYWQPQHF. The CDR3 coding sequence is TGTGCCAGCAGCAGAGGTTATTGGCAGCCCCAGCATTTT.

A word on this clonotype: A read error may account for a junction end that differs from germline. The chain couples TRBV7-2 to TRBJ1-1; no definite D call. This CDR3 contains 10 residues. CDR1 and CDR2 from the germline V gene are SGHTA and FQGNSA. CDR3 sequence reads: CVSSFTEAFF. The CDR3 bases are TGTGTCAGCAGCTTTACTGAAGCTTTCTTT.

This clonotype showed up many times. V gene TRBV3-1 combines with J gene TRBJ1-1; unclear D gene. V lost 4 bases, J lost 4 bases, and 10 bases lay in between. CDR1 LGHDT and CDR2 YNNKEL come from the germline V gene (reference sequence). The length of the CDR3 is 13 residues. The CDR3 nucleotides read TGTGCCAGCAGCCTGTACCGGGGCACTGAAGCTTTCTTT. Amino acid sequence: CASSLYRGTEAFF.

This clonotype came up many times. The V gene is TRBV6-6, the J gene TRBJ1-6; D might be TRBD1 (5 bases). The V gene's germline CDR1 is MNHNY and CDR2 SVGAGI (reference sequence). There are 18 residues in the CDR3. The V and J ends lost 6 bases and 8 bases respectively, with 26 bases between them. DNA for the CDR3: TGTGCCAGCAGGGGGGAGCGTCCGGGACCGGTGGTGGATTCACCCCTCCACTTT. Translating gives CASRGERPGPVVDSPLHF.

This clonotype was observed at least ten times. This chain connects TRBV11-3 to TRBJ2-1; 8 bases line up with TRBD1. CDR3 length equals 13 residues. V dropped 4 bases and J dropped 9; count of bases not matched to a gene: 5. Germline V gene lookup returns CDR1 SGHNT and CDR2 YENEEA. CDR3: CASSWTGSSEQFF. CDR3 nucleotides: TGTGCCAGCAGCTGGACAGGGTCCAGTGAGCAGTTCTTC.